This TCR beta chain was obtained from a study of identical twins. cDNA carried unique molecular identifiers, and a universal primer site was added by template switching. One entry per CDR3 protein, called by TCRdb with MiXCR from the 5' RACE reads. The table has about 570,000 distinct CDR3 sequences, around 9.6% seen once; the top ten hold roughly 3%. Germline V gives CDR1 SGHDN, CDR2 FVKESK. V lost 0 bases to trimming and J lost 4 bases, with 6 bases between them. The length of the CDR3 is 13 residues. Everyone who donated was a healthy Caucasian. Study-wide results and limits: Beta out-of-frame twin sharing showed a weaker excess.

For this clonotype: Its antigen is still unknown.

This same sample was also taken into another study, of yellow fever vaccine responses in identical twins. Turning to that study: After vaccination, twins' T cell response reportedly seemed partly convergent, partly personalized.

The sample consisted of PBMCs. This chain links TRBV14 with TRBJ1-2; D is uncertain. The clonotype was recovered from a woman aged 18-35 years in good health. The CDR3 region has the DNA TGTGCCAGCAGCCAAGAACTATTCTATGGCTACACCTTC. Protein: CASSQELFYGYTF.